This TCR beta chain was recovered during a study of identical twins. This clonotype has only a few counts. The antigen is unknown. Notes on the study in general: Alpha sequences out of frame and shared by twins had excess low generation probability. Cord blood's abundant beta clonotypes had fewer insertions, unlike memory repertoires. Invariant T cells like MAIT and iNKT could partly confound the zero-insertion analyses.

A universal primer site was created by template switching, with the cDNA bearing unique molecular identifiers. In TCRdb, the 5' RACE reads were re-called with MiXCR into one record per CDR3 protein. The sample includes 400,000 to 500,000 distinct CDR3 sequences, roughly 18% of them seen just once. The ends were cut back, 2 bases at V and 8 bases at J, with 16 bases in the middle. The CDR3 is 15 residues long. Per the germline V gene, CDR1 is LNHNV and CDR2 is YYDKDF (reference sequence). The chain combines TRBV15 with TRBJ2-1; D not certain. The receptor was derived from a man aged 45-65 years in good health. The sequenced sample consisted of naive T cells sorted from blood. DNA of the CDR3: TGTGCCACCAGCAGATCCCCTGGGTCTAGGGATGAGCAGTTCTTC. Protein: CATSRSPGSRDEQFF.